This entry features one TCR beta chain sequence. Its antigen is unidentified. Deletions cut 1 base from V and 6 bases from J, with 10 bases between. CDR3 length: 14 amino acids. Germline CDR1 reads LNHNV; CDR2 reads YYDKDF (reference sequence). TCRdb re-derived calls from the RT-PCR reads in MiXCR, one entry per CDR3 protein. The sample contains more than 700,000 distinct CDR3 sequences, around 20% of which appear only once. These data originate in a study of response to subunit inactivated influenza vaccine. General study points: That few new T cells are recruited by each seasonal influenza vaccination was the authors' suggestion.

Sequencing was performed on PBMCs from blood, taken 4 to 6 days after vaccination. This receptor was obtained from a man aged 45-65 years who received an inactivated influenza vaccine. The chain recombines TRBV15 with TRBJ1-5, with D tentatively TRBD1 (5 bases). CDR3 region: CATSRVQGIQPQHF. As DNA, the CDR3 is TGTGCCACCAGCAGAGTGCAGGGTATTCAGCCCCAGCATTTT.